This TCR beta chain was observed in a study of T cells in Graves' hyperthyroidism and ophthalmopathy. Overall study context: Peripheral blood was collected at initial diagnosis, before any treatment.

Amplified TCR beta CDR3 regions derived from RNA transcripts. First-round RT-PCR targeting the TCR CDR3 was performed with the HTBI primer set. A single record per CDR3 protein comes from TCRdb applying MiXCR to the multiplex PCR reads. Seen here are fewer than 500,000 distinct CDR3 sequences, about 14% observed once, and the top ten hold roughly 20%. Study-wide results and caveats: Model-based prediction identified ophthalmopathy a median approximately 6.2 months prior to its onset.

Patients aged 18 to 65 had newly diagnosed hyperthyroidism of under 2 months' duration. Fresh peripheral blood, approximately 10 ml, yielded the PBMCs. V shed 6 bases, J shed 4 bases, and the junction held 11 bases outside the gene matches. The CDR3 has 15 residues. CDR1 is DFQATT, CDR2 SNEGSKA, per germline (reference sequence). This clonotype was seen only once. Its target is unknown. The sample taken for sequencing was blood. The TCR comes from a man aged 25-40 years with Graves' hyperthyroidism that later progressed to Graves' ophthalmopathy. The J gene is TRBJ1-1, the V gene TRBV20-1; TRBD1 matches at 10 bases. The chain's CDR3 is CSAPKAGTGATEAFF. In DNA form, the CDR3 reads TGCAGTGCGCCAAAGGCCGGGACAGGGGCCACTGAAGCTTTCTTT.